The rows below give T cell receptor beta chains drawn from one sample of a study of shared clonotypes between healthy human individuals. Libraries were prepared by immunoSEQ multiplex PCR; TCRdb keeps only in-frame clonotypes and omits some of them. The sample has around 2.5 million clones; approximately 93% are singletons. Material: naive CD4+ T cells from PBMCs. The receptors were gathered from a man between 18 and 35 years old in good health. Some clones in this sample may be carry-over from other donors' samples. The CDR3 runs from the conserved cysteine through the conserved F or W. Each record gives: clone size, D gene, J gene, V gene, CDR3 DNA, CDR3 protein. A D gene is named only where the DNA matches it firmly. Only some rows state a clone size, as once, few, many or a class for expanded clones.

clone_size: once; d_call: NA; j_call: TRBJ2-3; v_call: TRBV6-4; cdr3_nt: TGTGCCAGCAGTGACCGGTACCCCACAGATACGCAGTATTTT; cdr3_aa: CASSDRYPTDTQYF
clone_size: NA; d_call: NA; j_call: TRBJ1-1; v_call: TRBV5-6; cdr3_nt: TGTGCCAGCAGCTTGAGGACGACAGCCGCCAAGAACACTGAAGCTTTCTTT; cdr3_aa: CASSLRTTAAKNTEAFF
clone_size: NA; d_call: NA; j_call: TRBJ2-3; v_call: TRBV28; cdr3_nt: TGTGCCAGCAGGCTCACAGATACGCAGTATTTT; cdr3_aa: CASRLTDTQYF
clone_size: NA; d_call: TRBD1; j_call: TRBJ2-1; v_call: TRBV2; cdr3_nt: TGTGCCTGCCAGTATGGACAGGGGGCTTCTCGGGATGAGCAGTTCTTC; cdr3_aa: CACQYGQGASRDEQFF
clone_size: NA; d_call: TRBD1; j_call: TRBJ1-2; v_call: TRBV29-1; cdr3_nt: TGCAGCGCCTTGGACAGGGGTGGCTACACCTTC; cdr3_aa: CSALDRGGYTF
clone_size: NA; d_call: NA; j_call: TRBJ2-1; v_call: TRBV7-9; cdr3_nt: TGTGCCAGCACCCCCATCCCCAGCTCCTACAATGAGCAGTTCTTC; cdr3_aa: CASTPIPSSYNEQFF
clone_size: NA; d_call: TRBD1; j_call: TRBJ2-7; v_call: TRBV25-1; cdr3_nt: TGTGCCAGCAGAGGACAGGGTAGCCACGAGCAGTACTTC; cdr3_aa: CASRGQGSHEQYF
clone_size: NA; d_call: NA; j_call: TRBJ1-1; v_call: TRBV5-6; cdr3_nt: TGTGCCAGCGGGGAGGGGTTATACACTGAAGCTTTCTTT; cdr3_aa: CASGEGLYTEAFF
clone_size: NA; d_call: TRBD1; j_call: TRBJ2-7; v_call: TRBV19; cdr3_nt: TGTGCCAGTAGCAGCCCCCGGGACAGCCTGGAGAGATGGGAGCAGTACTTC; cdr3_aa: CASSSPRDSLERWEQYF
clone_size: NA; d_call: NA; j_call: TRBJ1-1; v_call: TRBV28; cdr3_nt: TGTGCCAGCAGTCTTCAGTACACTGAAGCTTTCTTT; cdr3_aa: CASSLQYTEAFF
clone_size: NA; d_call: NA; j_call: TRBJ1-3; v_call: TRBV4-1; cdr3_nt: TGCGCCAGCAGCACCCGGGACACTTTTTCCTCTGGAAACACCATATATTTT; cdr3_aa: CASSTRDTFSSGNTIYF
clone_size: NA; d_call: NA; j_call: TRBJ2-5; v_call: TRBV28; cdr3_nt: TGTGCCAGCAGTACAACGAGACTTGAGACCCAGTACTTC; cdr3_aa: CASSTTRLETQYF
clone_size: NA; d_call: NA; j_call: TRBJ2-7; v_call: TRBV18; cdr3_nt: TGTGCCAGCTCCCGAGAGCGGCAGGAGCAGTACTTC; cdr3_aa: CASSRERQEQYF
clone_size: NA; d_call: NA; j_call: TRBJ1-4; v_call: TRBV7-4; cdr3_nt: TGTGCCAGCACCGTCGGGCTACACAGGGACTCAACTAATGAAAAACTGTTTTTT; cdr3_aa: CASTVGLHRDSTNEKLFF
clone_size: NA; d_call: TRBD2; j_call: TRBJ2-7; v_call: TRBV11-2; cdr3_nt: TGTGCCAGCAGCTTACAGGGAGGGGTCTACGAGCAGTACTTC; cdr3_aa: CASSLQGGVYEQYF
clone_size: NA; d_call: NA; j_call: TRBJ2-1; v_call: TRBV5-1; cdr3_nt: TGCGCCAGCAGGGAGGCGGTCTCCTACAATGAGCAGTTCTTC; cdr3_aa: CASREAVSYNEQFF
clone_size: NA; d_call: NA; j_call: TRBJ2-4; v_call: TRBV28; cdr3_nt: TGTGCCAGCAGCCCCCCGGGGATTGCCAAAAACATTCAGTACTTC; cdr3_aa: CASSPPGIAKNIQYF
clone_size: NA; d_call: TRBD1; j_call: TRBJ1-4; v_call: TRBV5-1; cdr3_nt: TGCGCCAGCAGCACTTCCCGACAGGGCGTTAATGAAAAACTGTTTTTT; cdr3_aa: CASSTSRQGVNEKLFF
clone_size: NA; d_call: NA; j_call: TRBJ1-3; v_call: TRBV10-3; cdr3_nt: TGTGCCATCAGCTCCGACCCCGGCTCTGGAAACACCATATATTTT; cdr3_aa: CAISSDPGSGNTIYF
clone_size: once; d_call: NA; j_call: TRBJ2-3; v_call: TRBV5-1; cdr3_nt: TGCGCCAGCAGCTCTACAGCGGTAACAGATACGCAGTATTTT; cdr3_aa: CASSSTAVTDTQYF
clone_size: NA; d_call: NA; j_call: TRBJ2-3; v_call: TRBV11-3; cdr3_nt: TGTGCCAGCAGCTTAGGGTTCACAGATACGCAGTATTTT; cdr3_aa: CASSLGFTDTQYF
clone_size: NA; d_call: TRBD1; j_call: TRBJ2-3; v_call: TRBV7-2; cdr3_nt: TGTGCCAGCAGCTTAAGGCAGGGGGTAACAGATACGCAGTATTTT; cdr3_aa: CASSLRQGVTDTQYF
clone_size: NA; d_call: NA; j_call: TRBJ2-1; v_call: TRBV4-3; cdr3_nt: TGCGCCAGCAGCCTCGAAATTGGCTTATCCTACAATGAGCAGTTCTTC; cdr3_aa: CASSLEIGLSYNEQFF
clone_size: NA; d_call: NA; j_call: TRBJ2-7; v_call: TRBV14; cdr3_nt: TGTGCCAGCAGCCAAGATTGGCCAGCCTCCTACGAGCAGTACTTC; cdr3_aa: CASSQDWPASYEQYF
clone_size: NA; d_call: TRBD2; j_call: TRBJ2-1; v_call: TRBV4-2; cdr3_nt: TGTGCCAGCAGCCAAGAGGGGACTAGCGGCTACAATGAGCAGTTCTTC; cdr3_aa: CASSQEGTSGYNEQFF
clone_size: NA; d_call: TRBD1; j_call: TRBJ1-2; v_call: TRBV28; cdr3_nt: TGTGCCAGCAGTTTATGGGCAGGGGGCGAGTCTGGATATGGCTACACCTTC; cdr3_aa: CASSLWAGGESGYGYTF
clone_size: NA; d_call: TRBD2; j_call: TRBJ2-5; v_call: TRBV5-1; cdr3_nt: TGCGCCAGCACCGGCGGGGGCCAAGAGACCCAGTACTTC; cdr3_aa: CASTGGGQETQYF
clone_size: NA; d_call: TRBD1; j_call: TRBJ2-7; v_call: TRBV6-5; cdr3_nt: TGTGCCAGCAGAAGGGACAGAACCTACGAGCAGTACTTC; cdr3_aa: CASRRDRTYEQYF
clone_size: few; d_call: NA; j_call: TRBJ1-1; v_call: TRBV5-1; cdr3_nt: TGCGCCAGTAGTGGGGCAGGGACCAGGCCCGTGAACACTGAAGCTTTCTTT; cdr3_aa: CASSGAGTRPVNTEAFF
clone_size: once; d_call: NA; j_call: TRBJ2-5; v_call: TRBV6-1; cdr3_nt: TGTGCCAGCACTGCCGGGACTGGCCAAGAGACCCAGTACTTC; cdr3_aa: CASTAGTGQETQYF
clone_size: NA; d_call: NA; j_call: TRBJ2-3; v_call: TRBV20-1; cdr3_nt: TGCAGTGCTAGGACCGCTGATACGCAGTATTTT; cdr3_aa: CSARTADTQYF
clone_size: NA; d_call: NA; j_call: TRBJ2-7; v_call: TRBV19; cdr3_nt: TGTGCCAGTAGTATAACAGGGAACTACGAGCAGTACTTC; cdr3_aa: CASSITGNYEQYF
clone_size: NA; d_call: NA; j_call: TRBJ1-1; v_call: TRBV19; cdr3_nt: TGTGCCAGTAGTATACTGGGGAACACTGAAGCTTTCTTT; cdr3_aa: CASSILGNTEAFF
clone_size: NA; d_call: TRBD1; j_call: TRBJ2-1; v_call: TRBV7-2; cdr3_nt: TGTGCCAGCAGCTCCCGGACAGGGGTTGATGAGCAGTTCTTC; cdr3_aa: CASSSRTGVDEQFF
clone_size: NA; d_call: NA; j_call: TRBJ1-1; v_call: TRBV7-3; cdr3_nt: TGTGCCAGCAGACAAGGGGGGTACACTGAAGCTTTCTTT; cdr3_aa: CASRQGGYTEAFF
clone_size: NA; d_call: TRBD2; j_call: TRBJ2-2; v_call: TRBV2; cdr3_nt: TGTGCCAGCAGTGAGAGGACTAGCGGGAGCGGGACCGGGGAGCTGTTTTTT; cdr3_aa: CASSERTSGSGTGELFF
clone_size: once; d_call: NA; j_call: TRBJ2-7; v_call: TRBV2; cdr3_nt: TGTGCCAGCAGACACGACAAGCCCTACAGGAGGCGAAACTACGAGCAGTACTTC; cdr3_aa: CASRHDKPYRRRNYEQYF
clone_size: NA; d_call: TRBD2; j_call: TRBJ2-5; v_call: TRBV27; cdr3_nt: TGTGCCAGCAGTCTGCGGACTAGCGGATTGGGACAAGAGACCCAGTACTTC; cdr3_aa: CASSLRTSGLGQETQYF
clone_size: NA; d_call: NA; j_call: TRBJ2-2; v_call: TRBV11-3; cdr3_nt: TGTGCCAGCAGCCCGACAGGGGAGGGCACCGGGGAGCTGTTTTTT; cdr3_aa: CASSPTGEGTGELFF
clone_size: NA; d_call: NA; j_call: TRBJ2-2; v_call: TRBV7-2; cdr3_nt: TGTGCCAGCAGCATTGAAGGGACCGGGGAGCTGTTTTTT; cdr3_aa: CASSIEGTGELFF
clone_size: NA; d_call: TRBD1; j_call: TRBJ2-5; v_call: TRBV5-1; cdr3_nt: TGCGCCAGCAGCTCCCGGACAGGGGGGGAGACCCAGTACTTC; cdr3_aa: CASSSRTGGETQYF
clone_size: once; d_call: NA; j_call: TRBJ2-5; v_call: TRBV29-1; cdr3_nt: TGCAGCGTTGCAGTCCGAGGGGGAGGAGAGACCCAGTACTTC; cdr3_aa: CSVAVRGGGETQYF
clone_size: NA; d_call: NA; j_call: TRBJ2-2; v_call: TRBV19; cdr3_nt: TGTGCCAGTAGTTCGCACAGGGGGGGAAGCGGGGAGCTGTTTTTT; cdr3_aa: CASSSHRGGSGELFF
clone_size: NA; d_call: NA; j_call: TRBJ2-1; v_call: TRBV5-1; cdr3_nt: TGCGCCAGCAGGTTCACAGAGAGCTCCTACAATGAGCAGTTCTTC; cdr3_aa: CASRFTESSYNEQFF